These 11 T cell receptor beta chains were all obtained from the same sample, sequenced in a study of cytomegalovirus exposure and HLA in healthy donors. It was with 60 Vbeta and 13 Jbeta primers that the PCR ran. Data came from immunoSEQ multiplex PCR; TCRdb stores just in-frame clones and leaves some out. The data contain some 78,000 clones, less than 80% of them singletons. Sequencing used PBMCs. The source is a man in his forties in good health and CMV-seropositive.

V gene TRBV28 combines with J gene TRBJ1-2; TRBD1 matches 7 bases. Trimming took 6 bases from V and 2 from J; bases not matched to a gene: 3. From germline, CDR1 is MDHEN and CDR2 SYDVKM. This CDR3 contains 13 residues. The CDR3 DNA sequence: TGTGCCAGCAGCCCGACAGGGAACTATGGCTACACCTTC. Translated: CASSPTGNYGYTF.

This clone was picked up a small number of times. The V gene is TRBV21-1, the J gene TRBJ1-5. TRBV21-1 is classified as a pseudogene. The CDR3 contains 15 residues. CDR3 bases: TGTGCCACCTACCCTACCGGGGTGCGGGGCCAGCCCCAGCATTTT. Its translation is CATYPTGVRGQPQHF.

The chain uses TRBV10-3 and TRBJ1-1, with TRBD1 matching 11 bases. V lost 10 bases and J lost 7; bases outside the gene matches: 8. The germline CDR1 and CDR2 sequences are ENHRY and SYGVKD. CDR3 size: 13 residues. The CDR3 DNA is TGTGCCACCGAGTCCGGGACAGGGGGTGAAGCTTTCTTT. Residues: CATESGTGGEAFF.

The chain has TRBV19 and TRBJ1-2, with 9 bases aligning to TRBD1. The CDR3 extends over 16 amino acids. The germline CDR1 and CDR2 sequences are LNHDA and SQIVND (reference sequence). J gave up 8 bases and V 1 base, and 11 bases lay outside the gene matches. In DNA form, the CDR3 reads TGTGCCAGTAGTATAGGCTCGACAGGGGGAATAAGCGGCTACACCTTC. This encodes CASSIGSTGGISGYTF.

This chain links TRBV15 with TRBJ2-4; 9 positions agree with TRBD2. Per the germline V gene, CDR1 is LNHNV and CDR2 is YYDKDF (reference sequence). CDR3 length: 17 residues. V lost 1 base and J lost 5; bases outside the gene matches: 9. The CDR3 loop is CATSRGILAGAENIQYF. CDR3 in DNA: TGTGCCACCAGCAGAGGAATTTTAGCGGGGGCCGAAAACATTCAGTACTTC. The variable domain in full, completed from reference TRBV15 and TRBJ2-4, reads DAMVIQNPRYQVTQFGKPVTLSCSQTLNHNVMYWYQQKSSQAPKLLFHYYDKDFNNEADTPDNFQSRRPNTSFCFLDIRSPGLGDTAMYLCATSRGILAGAENIQYFGAGTRLSVL.

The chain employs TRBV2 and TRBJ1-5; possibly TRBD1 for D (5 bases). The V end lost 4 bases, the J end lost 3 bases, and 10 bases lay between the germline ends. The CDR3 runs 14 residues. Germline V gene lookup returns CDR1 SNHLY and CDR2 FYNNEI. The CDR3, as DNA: TGTGCCAGCAGTGGGGACTCGGACAATCAGCCCCAGCATTTT. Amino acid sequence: CASSGDSDNQPQHF.

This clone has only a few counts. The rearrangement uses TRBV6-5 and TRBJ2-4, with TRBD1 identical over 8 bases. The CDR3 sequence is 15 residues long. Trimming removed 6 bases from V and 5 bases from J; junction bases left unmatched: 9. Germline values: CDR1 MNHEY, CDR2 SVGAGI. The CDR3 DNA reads TGTGCCAGCAGCGCCTCAGGGGGCGCCCAAAACATTCAGTACTTC. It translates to CASSASGGAQNIQYF.

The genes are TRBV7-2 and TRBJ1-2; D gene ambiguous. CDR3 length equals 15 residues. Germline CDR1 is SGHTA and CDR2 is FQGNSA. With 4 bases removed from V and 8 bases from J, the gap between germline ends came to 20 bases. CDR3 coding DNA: TGTGCCAGCAGCTCCAGGCAGGCCGGGGTGAACGGCTACACCTTC. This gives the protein CASSSRQAGVNGYTF.

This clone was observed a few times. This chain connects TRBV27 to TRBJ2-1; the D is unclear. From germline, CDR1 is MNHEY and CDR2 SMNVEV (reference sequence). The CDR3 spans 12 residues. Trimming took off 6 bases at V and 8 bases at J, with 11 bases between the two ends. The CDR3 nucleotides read TGTGCCAGCAGGGGCCTGTGGGATGAGCAGTTCTTC. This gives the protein CASRGLWDEQFF.

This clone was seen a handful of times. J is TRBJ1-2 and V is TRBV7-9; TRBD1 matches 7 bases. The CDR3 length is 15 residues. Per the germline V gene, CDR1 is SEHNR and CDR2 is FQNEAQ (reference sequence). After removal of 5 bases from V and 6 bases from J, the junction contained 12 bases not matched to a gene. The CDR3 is CASSPEFDRVDGYTF. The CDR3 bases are TGTGCCAGCAGCCCGGAGTTCGACAGGGTTGATGGCTACACCTTC.

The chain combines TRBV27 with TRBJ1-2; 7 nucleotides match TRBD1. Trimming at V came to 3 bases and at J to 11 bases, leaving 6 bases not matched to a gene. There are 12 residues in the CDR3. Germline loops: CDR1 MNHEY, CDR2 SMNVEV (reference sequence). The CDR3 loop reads CASSFRGRGYTF. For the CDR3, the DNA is TGTGCCAGCAGTTTTAGGGGGCGAGGATACACCTTC.